Detailed here is one TCR beta chain. Clones were read by immunoSEQ multiplex PCR, and TCRdb kept only the in-frame ones, dropping some. The profile shows fewer than 110,000 clones, around 89% of them singletons. This CDR3 is 11 amino acids long. Germline V CDR1 and CDR2: GTSNPN, SVGIG (reference sequence). Trimming stripped 3 bases from V and 4 bases from J, with 6 bases between. The source of the sample is a study of control samples from healthy donors and cancer patients. Sequencing input: blood. This clonotype originated in a man aged 25 to 40 in good health. The chain joins TRBV30 to TRBJ1-1; D unresolved. The CDR3 spells CAWSPGTEAFF. Here the CDR3 DNA reads TGTGCCTGGAGCCCCGGCACTGAAGCTTTCTTT.